The table lists the clone carrying this TCR beta chain with a count of one. Patients from Seattle were sampled longitudinally, starting during active infection. Original processing methods: Reference gene primers were amplified, and this amplification served to estimate nucleated cell counts. Produced via immunoSEQ multiplex PCR; TCRdb's table is partial and in-frame only. The D gene and trimming were derived from the DNA, and the V and J assignments and clone size from that table. The sample has around 130,000 clones; roughly 84% are singletons. The source of the sample is a study of blood T cell repertoires in COVID-19. Study-level background: Samples came from the United States, Italy and Spain, spanning acute and convalescent COVID-19. In each case, the material was cDNA or gDNA derived from T cells, B-cell-depleted T cells, or PBMCs.

The germline gives CDR1 LGHNA, CDR2 YSLEER. Trimming removed 0 bases from V and 10 bases from J, with 10 bases in between. CDR3 size: 13 residues. The receptor was derived from a man aged 25-45 years with COVID-19, enrolled during active disease. Sequences were obtained from peripheral blood. The V and J genes are TRBV4-3 and TRBJ2-1; D possibly corresponds to TRBD2 (6 bases). This CDR3 reads CASSQDLGREQFF. The CDR3 nucleotides read TGCGCCAGCAGCCAAGATCTGGGGAGGGAGCAGTTCTTC.